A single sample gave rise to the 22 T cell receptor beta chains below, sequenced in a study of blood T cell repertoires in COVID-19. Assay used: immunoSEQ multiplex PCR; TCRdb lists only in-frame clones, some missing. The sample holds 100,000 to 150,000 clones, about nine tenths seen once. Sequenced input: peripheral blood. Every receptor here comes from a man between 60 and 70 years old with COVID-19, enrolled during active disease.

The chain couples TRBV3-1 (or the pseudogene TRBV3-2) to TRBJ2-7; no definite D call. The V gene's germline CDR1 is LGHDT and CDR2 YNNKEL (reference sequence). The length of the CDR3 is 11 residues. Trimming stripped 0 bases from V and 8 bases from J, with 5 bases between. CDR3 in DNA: TGTGCCAGCAGCCAAGAGACAAAGCAGTACTTC. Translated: CASSQETKQYF.

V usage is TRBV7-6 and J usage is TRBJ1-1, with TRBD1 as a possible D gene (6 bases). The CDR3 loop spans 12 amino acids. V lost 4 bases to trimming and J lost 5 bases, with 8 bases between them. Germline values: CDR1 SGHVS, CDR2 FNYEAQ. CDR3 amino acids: CASSSQGTEAFF. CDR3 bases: TGTGCCAGCAGCTCCCAGGGGACTGAAGCTTTCTTT.

The CDR3 nucleotides read TGTGCCAGCAGCCCTACGGGGGGCCCCGAGCAGTACTTC. It codes for CASSPTGGPEQYF. V usage is TRBV7-9 and J usage is TRBJ2-7; D might be TRBD2 (7 bases). Trimming stripped 5 bases from V and 6 bases from J, with 14 bases between. The CDR3 consists of 13 residues. The germline V gene has CDR1 SEHNR and CDR2 FQNEAQ (reference sequence).

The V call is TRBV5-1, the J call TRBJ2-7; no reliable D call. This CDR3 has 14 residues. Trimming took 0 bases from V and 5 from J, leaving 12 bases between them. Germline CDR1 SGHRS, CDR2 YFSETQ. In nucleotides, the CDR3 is TGCGCCAGCAGCTTGGGGGCCCGGCAGGACGAGCAGTACTTC. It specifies CASSLGARQDEQYF.

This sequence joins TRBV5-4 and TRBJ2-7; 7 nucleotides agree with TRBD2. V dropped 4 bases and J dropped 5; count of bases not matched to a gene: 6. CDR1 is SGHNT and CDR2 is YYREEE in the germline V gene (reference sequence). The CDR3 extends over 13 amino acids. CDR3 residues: CASSRSGDHEQYF. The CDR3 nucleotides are TGTGCCAGCAGCCGCAGCGGGGACCACGAGCAGTACTTC.

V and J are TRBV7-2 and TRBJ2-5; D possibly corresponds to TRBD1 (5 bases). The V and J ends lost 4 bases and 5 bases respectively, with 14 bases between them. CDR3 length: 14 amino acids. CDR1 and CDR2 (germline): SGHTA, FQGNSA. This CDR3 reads CASSSQGVRETQYF. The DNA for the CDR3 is TGTGCCAGCAGCTCTCAAGGGGTACGGGAGACCCAGTACTTC.

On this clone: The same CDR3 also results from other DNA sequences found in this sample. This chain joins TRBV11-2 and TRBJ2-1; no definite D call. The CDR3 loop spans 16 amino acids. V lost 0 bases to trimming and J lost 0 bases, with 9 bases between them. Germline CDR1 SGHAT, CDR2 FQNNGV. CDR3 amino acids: CASSLDPVSSYNEQFF. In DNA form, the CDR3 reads TGTGCCAGCAGCTTAGATCCCGTTAGCTCCTACAATGAGCAGTTCTTC. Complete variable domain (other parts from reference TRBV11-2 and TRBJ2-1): EAGVAQSPRYKIIEKRQSVAFWCNPISGHATLYWYQQILGQGPKLLIQFQNNGVVDDSQLPKDRFSAERLKGVDSTLKIQPAKLEDSAVYLCASSLDPVSSYNEQFFGPGTRLTVL.

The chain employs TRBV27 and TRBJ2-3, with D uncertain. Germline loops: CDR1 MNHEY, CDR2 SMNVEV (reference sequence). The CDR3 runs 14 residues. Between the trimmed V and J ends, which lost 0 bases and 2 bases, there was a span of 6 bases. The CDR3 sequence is CASSLSPNTDTQYF. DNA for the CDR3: TGTGCCAGCAGTTTATCGCCTAACACAGATACGCAGTATTTT.

CDR3 in amino acids: CASSQTRDVLYGYTF. CDR3 sequence (DNA): TGTGCCAGCAGCCAAACGCGGGACGTACTCTATGGCTACACCTTC. The rearrangement uses TRBV3-1 (or the pseudogene TRBV3-2) and TRBJ1-2, with a tentative D call TRBD1 (5 bases). CDR1 is LGHDT and CDR2 is YNNKEL in the germline V gene (reference sequence). The CDR3 is 15 residues long. With 2 bases removed from V and 4 bases from J, the gap between germline ends came to 14 bases.

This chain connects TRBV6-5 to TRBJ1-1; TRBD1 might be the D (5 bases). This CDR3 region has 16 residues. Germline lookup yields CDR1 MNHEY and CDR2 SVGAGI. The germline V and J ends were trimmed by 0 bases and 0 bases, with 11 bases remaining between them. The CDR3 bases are TGTGCCAGCAGTTACTCGGTGGACACCTTGAACACTGAAGCTTTCTTT. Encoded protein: CASSYSVDTLNTEAFF.

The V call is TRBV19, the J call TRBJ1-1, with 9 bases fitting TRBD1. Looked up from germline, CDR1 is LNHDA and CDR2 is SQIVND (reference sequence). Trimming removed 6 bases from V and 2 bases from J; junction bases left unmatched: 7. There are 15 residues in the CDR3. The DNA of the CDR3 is TGTGCCAGTAGGGTCACAGGGGGCGAAAACACTGAAGCTTTCTTT. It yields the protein CASRVTGGENTEAFF.

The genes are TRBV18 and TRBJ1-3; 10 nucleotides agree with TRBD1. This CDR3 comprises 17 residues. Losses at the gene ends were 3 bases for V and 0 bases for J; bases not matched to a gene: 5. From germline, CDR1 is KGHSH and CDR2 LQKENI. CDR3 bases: TGTGCCAGCTCACCTAGGACAGGGGGTGACTCTGGAAACACCATATATTTT. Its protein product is CASSPRTGGDSGNTIYF. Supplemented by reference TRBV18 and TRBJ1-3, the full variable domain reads NAGVMQNPRHLVRRRGQEARLRCSPMKGHSHVYWYRQLPEEGLKFMVYLQKENIIDESGMPKERFSAEFPKEGPSILRIQQVVRGDSAAYFCASSPRTGGDSGNTIYFGEGSWLTVV.

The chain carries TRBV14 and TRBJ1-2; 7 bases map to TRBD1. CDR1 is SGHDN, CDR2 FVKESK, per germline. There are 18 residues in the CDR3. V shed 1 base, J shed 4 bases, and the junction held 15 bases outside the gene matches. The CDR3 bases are TGTGCCAGCAGCCAAGTAGGCCCCCCGGGACAGACCTCCTATGGCTACACCTTC. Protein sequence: CASSQVGPPGQTSYGYTF. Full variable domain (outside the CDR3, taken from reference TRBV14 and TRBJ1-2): EAGVTQFPSHSVIEKGQTVTLRCDPISGHDNLYWYRRVMGKEIKFLLHFVKESKQDESGMPNNRFLAERTGGTYSTLKVQPAELEDSGVYFCASSQVGPPGQTSYGYTFGSGTRLTVV.

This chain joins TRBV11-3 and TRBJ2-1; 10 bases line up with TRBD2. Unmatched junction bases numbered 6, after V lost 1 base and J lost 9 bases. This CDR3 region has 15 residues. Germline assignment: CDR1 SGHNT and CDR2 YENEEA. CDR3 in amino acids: CASSLVAGGRGEQFF. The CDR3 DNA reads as TGTGCCAGCAGCTTAGTAGCGGGAGGCCGGGGTGAGCAGTTCTTC.

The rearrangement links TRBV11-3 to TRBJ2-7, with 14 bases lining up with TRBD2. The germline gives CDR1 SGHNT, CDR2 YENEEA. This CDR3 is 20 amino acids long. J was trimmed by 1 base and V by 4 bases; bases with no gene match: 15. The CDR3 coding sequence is TGTGCCAGCAGCTCTTCCTCGGGGGTCGGACTAGCGGGAGGTTCCTACGAGCAGTACTTC. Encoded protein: CASSSSSGVGLAGGSYEQYF.

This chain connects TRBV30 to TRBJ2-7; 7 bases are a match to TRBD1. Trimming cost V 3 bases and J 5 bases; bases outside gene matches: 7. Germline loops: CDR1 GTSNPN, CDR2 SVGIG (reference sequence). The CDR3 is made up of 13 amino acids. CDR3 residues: CAWSWQGVNEQYF. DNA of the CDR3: TGTGCCTGGAGCTGGCAGGGGGTTAACGAGCAGTACTTC.

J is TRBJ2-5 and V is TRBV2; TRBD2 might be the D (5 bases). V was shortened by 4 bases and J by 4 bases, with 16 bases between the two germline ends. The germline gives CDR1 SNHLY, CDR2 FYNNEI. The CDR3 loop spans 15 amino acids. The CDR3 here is CASSVRTPRGETQYF. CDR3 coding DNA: TGTGCCAGCAGTGTAAGGACCCCCCGGGGAGAGACCCAGTACTTC.

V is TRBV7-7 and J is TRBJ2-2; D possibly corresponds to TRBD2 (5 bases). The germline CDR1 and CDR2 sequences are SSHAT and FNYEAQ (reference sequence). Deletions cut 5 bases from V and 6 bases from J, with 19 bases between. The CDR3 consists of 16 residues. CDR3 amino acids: CASSPMSKASPGELFF. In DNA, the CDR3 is TGTGCCAGCAGCCCCATGAGTAAGGCTAGCCCCGGGGAGCTGTTTTTT.

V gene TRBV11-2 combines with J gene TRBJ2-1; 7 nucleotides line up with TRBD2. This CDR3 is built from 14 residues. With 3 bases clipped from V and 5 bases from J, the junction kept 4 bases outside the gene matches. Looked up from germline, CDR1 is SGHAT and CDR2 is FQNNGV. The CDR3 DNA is TGTGCCAGCAGCTTGGGACTATTTAACAATGAGCAGTTCTTC. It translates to CASSLGLFNNEQFF.

The CDR3 reads CAWSVRRDRGGDTKETQYF. DNA of the CDR3: TGTGCCTGGAGTGTAAGGCGGGATCGGGGCGGGGATACTAAAGAGACCCAGTACTTC. The chain links TRBV30 to TRBJ2-5; perhaps TRBD2 as D (6 bases). With 0 bases removed from V and 3 bases from J, the gap between germline ends came to 26 bases. CDR3 size: 19 residues. The germline CDR1 and CDR2 sequences are GTSNPN and SVGIG (reference sequence).

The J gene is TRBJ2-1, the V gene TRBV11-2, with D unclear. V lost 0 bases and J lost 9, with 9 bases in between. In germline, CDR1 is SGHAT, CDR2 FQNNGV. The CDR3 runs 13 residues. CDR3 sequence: CASSLEIVPEQFF. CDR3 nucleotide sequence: TGTGCCAGCAGCTTAGAGATAGTCCCTGAGCAGTTCTTC.

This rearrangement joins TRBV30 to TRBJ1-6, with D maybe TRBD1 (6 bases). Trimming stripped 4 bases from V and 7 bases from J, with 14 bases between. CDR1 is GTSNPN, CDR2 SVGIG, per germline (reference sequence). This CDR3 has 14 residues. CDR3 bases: TGTGCCTGGAAACCCGGGACACGGAATTCACCCCTCCACTTT. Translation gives CAWKPGTRNSPLHF.